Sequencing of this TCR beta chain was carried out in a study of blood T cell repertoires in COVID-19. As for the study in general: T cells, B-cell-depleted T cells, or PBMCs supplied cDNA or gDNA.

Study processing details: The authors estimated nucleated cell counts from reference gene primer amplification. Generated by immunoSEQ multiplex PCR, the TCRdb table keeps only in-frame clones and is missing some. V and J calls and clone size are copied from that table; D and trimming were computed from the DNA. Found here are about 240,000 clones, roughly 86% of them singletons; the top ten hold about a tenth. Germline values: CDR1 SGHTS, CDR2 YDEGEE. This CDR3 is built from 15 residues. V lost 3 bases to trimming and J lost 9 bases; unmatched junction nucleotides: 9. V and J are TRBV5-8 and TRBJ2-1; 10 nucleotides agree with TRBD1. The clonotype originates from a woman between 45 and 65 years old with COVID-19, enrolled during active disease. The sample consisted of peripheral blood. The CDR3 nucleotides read TGTGCCAGCAGCTCAGGTCCGGGACAGGGGTCTGAGCAGTTCTTC. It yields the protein CASSSGPGQGSEQFF.